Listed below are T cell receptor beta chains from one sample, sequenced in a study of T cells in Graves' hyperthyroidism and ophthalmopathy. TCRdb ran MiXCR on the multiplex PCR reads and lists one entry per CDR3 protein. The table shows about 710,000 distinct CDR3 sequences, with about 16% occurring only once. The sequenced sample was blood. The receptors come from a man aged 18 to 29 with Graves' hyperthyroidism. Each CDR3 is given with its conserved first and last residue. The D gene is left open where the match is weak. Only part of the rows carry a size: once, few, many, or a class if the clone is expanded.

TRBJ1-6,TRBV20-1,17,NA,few,CSARDRRASSYNSPLHF,TGCAGTGCTAGAGATCGGAGGGCAAGCTCCTATAATTCACCCCTCCACTTT
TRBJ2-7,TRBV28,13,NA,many,CASSFGHNYEQYF,TGTGCCAGCAGTTTCGGACACAACTACGAGCAGTACTTC
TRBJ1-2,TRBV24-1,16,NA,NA,CATSDGTGTTNYGYTF,TGTGCCACCAGTGATGGTACCGGGACAACTAACTATGGCTACACCTTC
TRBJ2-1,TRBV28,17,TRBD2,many,CASSAAPAGAFGDEQFF,TGTGCCAGCAGCGCCGCTCCAGCGGGGGCTTTTGGGGATGAGCAGTTCTTC
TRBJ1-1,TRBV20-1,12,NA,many,CSARERNTEAFF,TGCAGTGCTAGAGAAAGGAACACTGAAGCTTTCTTT
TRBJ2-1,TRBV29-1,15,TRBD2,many,CSVGRLAGGGNEQFF,TGCAGCGTCGGGAGACTAGCGGGGGGGGGCAATGAGCAGTTCTTC
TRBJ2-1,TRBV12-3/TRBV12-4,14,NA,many,CASRDGTVNNEQFF,TGTGCCAGCCGAGACGGGACGGTAAACAATGAGCAGTTCTTC
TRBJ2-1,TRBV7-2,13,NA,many,CASRIVGYNEQFF,TGTGCCAGCAGGATCGTGGGCTACAATGAGCAGTTCTTC
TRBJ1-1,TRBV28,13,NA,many,CASSGTRGTRAFF,TGTGCCAGCAGCGGAACGAGAGGGACACGAGCTTTCTTT
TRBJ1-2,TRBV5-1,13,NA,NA,CASSWTGTLGYTF,TGCGCCAGCAGCTGGACCGGGACGCTAGGCTACACCTTC
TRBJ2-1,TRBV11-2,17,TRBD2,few,CASTHPGLADSYNEQFF,TGTGCCAGCACCCATCCGGGGCTAGCGGACTCCTACAATGAGCAGTTCTTC
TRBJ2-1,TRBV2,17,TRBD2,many,CASSEWLAGGPGNEQFF,TGTGCCAGCAGTGAATGGCTAGCGGGAGGGCCGGGGAATGAGCAGTTCTTC
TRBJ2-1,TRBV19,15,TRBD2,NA,CASSMGPGGPSEQFF,TGTGCCAGTAGTATGGGACCGGGAGGGCCTAGCGAGCAGTTCTTC
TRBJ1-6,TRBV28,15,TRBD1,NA,CASRDPGTGPSPLHF,TGTGCCAGCAGAGACCCCGGGACAGGGCCATCACCCCTCCACTTT
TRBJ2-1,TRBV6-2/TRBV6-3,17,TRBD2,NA,CASTSMTSVVSYNEQFF,TGTGCCAGCACCTCAATGACTAGCGTGGTTTCCTACAATGAGCAGTTCTTC
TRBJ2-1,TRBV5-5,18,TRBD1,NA,CASSSLSGAGGPYNEQFF,TGTGCCAGCAGCTCCCTGAGTGGGGCAGGGGGCCCCTACAATGAGCAGTTCTTC
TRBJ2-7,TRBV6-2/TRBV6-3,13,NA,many,CASSQGLAYEQYF,TGTGCCAGCAGCCAGGGATTAGCATACGAGCAGTACTTC
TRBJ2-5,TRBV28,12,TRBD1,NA,CASRRQGETQYF,TGTGCCAGCAGACGACAGGGGGAGACCCAGTACTTC
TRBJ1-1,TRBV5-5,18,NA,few,CASSLVGVPGWENTEAFF,TGTGCCAGCAGCTTGGTTGGGGTCCCAGGCTGGGAGAACACTGAAGCTTTCTTT
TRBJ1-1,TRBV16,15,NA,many,CASSQSHGLNTEAFF,TGTGCCAGCAGCCAATCGCACGGCCTGAACACTGAAGCTTTCTTT
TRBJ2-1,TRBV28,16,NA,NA,CASNPQWKGQGNEQFF,TGTGCCAGCAACCCCCAGTGGAAGGGTCAGGGCAATGAGCAGTTCTTC
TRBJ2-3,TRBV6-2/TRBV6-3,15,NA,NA,CASSLAGTRTDTQYF,TGTGCCAGCAGCCTAGCCGGGACACGAACAGATACGCAGTATTTT
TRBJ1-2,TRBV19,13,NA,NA,CASSITAMGGYTF,TGTGCCAGTAGTATTACGGCAATGGGGGGCTACACCTTC
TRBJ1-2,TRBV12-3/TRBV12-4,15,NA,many,CASSARDGYVSGYTF,TGTGCCAGCAGTGCCAGGGACGGATACGTCAGTGGCTACACCTTC
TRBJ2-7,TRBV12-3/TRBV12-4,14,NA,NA,CASSSLTRFSEQYF,TGTGCCAGCAGTTCCCTGACCCGATTTAGCGAGCAGTACTTC